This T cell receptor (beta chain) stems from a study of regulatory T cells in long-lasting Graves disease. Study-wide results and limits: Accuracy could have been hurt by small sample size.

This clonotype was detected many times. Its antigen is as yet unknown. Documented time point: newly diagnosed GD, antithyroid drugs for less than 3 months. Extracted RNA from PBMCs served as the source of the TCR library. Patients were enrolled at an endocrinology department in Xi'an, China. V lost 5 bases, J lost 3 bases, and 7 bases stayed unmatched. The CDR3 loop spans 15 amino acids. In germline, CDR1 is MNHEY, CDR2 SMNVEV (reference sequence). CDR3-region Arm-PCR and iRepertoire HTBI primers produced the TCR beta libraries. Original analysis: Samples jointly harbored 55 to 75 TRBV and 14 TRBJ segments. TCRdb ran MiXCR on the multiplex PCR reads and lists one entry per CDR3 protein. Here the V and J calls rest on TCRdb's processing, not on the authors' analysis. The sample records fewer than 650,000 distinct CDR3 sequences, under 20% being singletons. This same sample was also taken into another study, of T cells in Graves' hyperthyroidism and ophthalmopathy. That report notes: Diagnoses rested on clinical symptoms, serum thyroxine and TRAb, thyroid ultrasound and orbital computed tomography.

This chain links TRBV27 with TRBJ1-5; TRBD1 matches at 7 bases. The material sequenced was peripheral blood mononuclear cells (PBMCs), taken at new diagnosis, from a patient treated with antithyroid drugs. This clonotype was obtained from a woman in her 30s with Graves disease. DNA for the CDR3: TGTGCCAGCAGTACCCGACAGGGCGCCAATCAGCCCCAGCATTTT. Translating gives CASSTRQGANQPQHF.